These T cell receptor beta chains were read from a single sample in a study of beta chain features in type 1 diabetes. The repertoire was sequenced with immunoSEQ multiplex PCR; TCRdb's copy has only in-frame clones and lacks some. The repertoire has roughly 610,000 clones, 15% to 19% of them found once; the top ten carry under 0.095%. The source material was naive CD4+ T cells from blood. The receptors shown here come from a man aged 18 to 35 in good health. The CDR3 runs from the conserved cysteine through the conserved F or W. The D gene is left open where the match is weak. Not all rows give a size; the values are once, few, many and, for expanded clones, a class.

CDR3 protein: CAVRYSDQTDGYTF
CDR3 DNA: TGTGCCGTAAGGTACAGCGACCAAACCGATGGCTACACCTTC
clone size: few
D gene: .
V gene: TRBV30
J gene: TRBJ1-2

CDR3 protein: CASTLRGTGEETQYF
CDR3 DNA: TGCGCCAGCACCCTCCGAGGGACAGGTGAAGAGACCCAGTACTTC
clone size: .
D gene: TRBD1
V gene: TRBV5-1
J gene: TRBJ2-5

CDR3 protein: CASSLGHGTSNNEQFF
CDR3 DNA: TGTGCCAGCAGCTTAGGCCACGGGACTAGTAACAATGAGCAGTTCTTC
clone size: .
D gene: TRBD2
V gene: TRBV7-3
J gene: TRBJ2-1

CDR3 protein: CASSPQASGRARDTQYF
CDR3 DNA: TGTGCCAGCAGCCCCCAGGCAAGCGGGAGGGCCAGGGATACGCAGTATTTT
clone size: few
D gene: TRBD2
V gene: TRBV7-3
J gene: TRBJ2-3

CDR3 protein: CASSSHTQYF
CDR3 DNA: TGTGCCAGCAGCTCTCATACGCAGTATTTT
clone size: few
D gene: .
V gene: TRBV28
J gene: TRBJ2-3

CDR3 protein: CIPPPGSPLHF
CDR3 DNA: TGCATTCCCCCTCCGGGCTCACCCCTCCACTTT
clone size: few
D gene: .
V gene: TRBV20-1
J gene: TRBJ1-6

CDR3 protein: CASSPNRDFTDTQYF
CDR3 DNA: TGCGCCAGCAGCCCAAACCGGGACTTCACAGATACGCAGTATTTT
clone size: .
D gene: .
V gene: TRBV5-1
J gene: TRBJ2-3

CDR3 protein: CASSFGNYGYTF
CDR3 DNA: TGTGCCAGCAGCTTTGGTAACTATGGCTACACCTTC
clone size: .
D gene: .
V gene: TRBV5-4
J gene: TRBJ1-2

CDR3 protein: CASSQLGDSNQPQHF
CDR3 DNA: TGTGCCAGCAGCCAGCTGGGGGACAGCAATCAGCCCCAGCATTTT
clone size: few
D gene: .
V gene: TRBV4-2
J gene: TRBJ1-5

CDR3 protein: CASSPGTGSYEQYF
CDR3 DNA: TGTGCCAGCAGCCCCGGGACAGGCTCCTACGAGCAGTACTTC
clone size: few
D gene: TRBD1
V gene: TRBV7-3
J gene: TRBJ2-7

CDR3 protein: CSARVRYEQYF
CDR3 DNA: TGCAGTGCTAGGGTCAGGTACGAGCAGTACTTC
clone size: few
D gene: .
V gene: TRBV20-1
J gene: TRBJ2-7

CDR3 protein: CASSQSYLSYNEQFF
CDR3 DNA: TGCGCCAGCAGCCAAAGCTACCTCTCCTACAATGAGCAGTTCTTC
clone size: .
D gene: .
V gene: TRBV4-3
J gene: TRBJ2-1

CDR3 protein: CASSPTLAGGFGEQFF
CDR3 DNA: TGTGCCAGCAGCCCGACCCTAGCGGGAGGGTTCGGTGAGCAGTTCTTC
clone size: few
D gene: TRBD2
V gene: TRBV7-3
J gene: TRBJ2-1

CDR3 protein: CASSQPGADTLAKNIQYF
CDR3 DNA: TGCGCCAGCAGCCAGCCGGGGGCGGATACTCTAGCCAAAAACATTCAGTACTTC
clone size: .
D gene: .
V gene: TRBV4-1
J gene: TRBJ2-4

CDR3 protein: CASSFRRLAGGSEQFF
CDR3 DNA: TGTGCCAGCAGCTTCCGAAGACTAGCGGGGGGTAGTGAGCAGTTCTTC
clone size: .
D gene: TRBD2
V gene: TRBV11-2
J gene: TRBJ2-1

CDR3 protein: CASSLAPGLAGLLAKNIQYF
CDR3 DNA: TGTGCCAGCAGCTTAGCACCGGGACTAGCGGGACTGCTCGCAAAAAACATTCAGTACTTC
clone size: few
D gene: TRBD2
V gene: TRBV7-2
J gene: TRBJ2-4

CDR3 protein: CASSLEIRGRSYYSPDYEQYF
CDR3 DNA: TGTGCCAGCAGCTTAGAAATACGCGGGAGGTCCTACTACTCTCCGGACTACGAGCAGTACTTC
clone size: .
D gene: TRBD2
V gene: TRBV7-8
J gene: TRBJ2-7

CDR3 protein: CSVAGQGLTNYGYTF
CDR3 DNA: TGCAGCGTTGCGGGACAGGGCTTAACTAACTATGGCTACACCTTC
clone size: .
D gene: TRBD1
V gene: TRBV29-1
J gene: TRBJ1-2

CDR3 protein: CASSLQVAGVGYEQYF
CDR3 DNA: TGTGCCAGCAGTTTACAGGTAGCGGGAGTGGGCTACGAGCAGTACTTC
clone size: .
D gene: TRBD2
V gene: TRBV27
J gene: TRBJ2-7

CDR3 protein: CASSFSNYEQYF
CDR3 DNA: TGTGCCAGCAGTTTTTCCAACTACGAGCAGTACTTC
clone size: few
D gene: .
V gene: TRBV28
J gene: TRBJ2-7

CDR3 protein: CASSSPGGGRETQYF
CDR3 DNA: TGTGCCAGTAGTTCCCCCGGCGGGGGGAGAGAGACCCAGTACTTC
clone size: .
D gene: TRBD2
V gene: TRBV19
J gene: TRBJ2-5

CDR3 protein: CASSLPGGTEAFF
CDR3 DNA: TGTGCCAGCAGTTTACCCGGGGGTACTGAAGCTTTCTTT
clone size: few
D gene: .
V gene: TRBV28
J gene: TRBJ1-1

CDR3 protein: CASSLGNRVVTDTQYF
CDR3 DNA: TGTGCCAGCAGTTTAGGTAACAGGGTTGTCACAGATACGCAGTATTTT
clone size: .
D gene: .
V gene: TRBV27
J gene: TRBJ2-3

CDR3 protein: CASRPGHRTDTQYF
CDR3 DNA: TGTGCCAGCAGACCGGGACACCGCACAGATACGCAGTATTTT
clone size: .
D gene: .
V gene: TRBV2
J gene: TRBJ2-3

CDR3 protein: CASRGAGEQYF
CDR3 DNA: TGTGCCAGCAGAGGGGCAGGGGAGCAGTACTTC
clone size: few
D gene: .
V gene: TRBV28
J gene: TRBJ2-7

CDR3 protein: CASSRRDRGGKVHNEQFF
CDR3 DNA: TGTGCCAGCAGCCGCCGGGACAGGGGTGGAAAGGTCCACAATGAGCAGTTCTTC
clone size: .
D gene: TRBD1
V gene: TRBV4-2
J gene: TRBJ2-1

CDR3 protein: CASSMDPGQVSGELFF
CDR3 DNA: TGTGCCAGTAGTATGGACCCGGGACAGGTCTCCGGGGAGCTGTTTTTT
clone size: few
D gene: TRBD1
V gene: TRBV19
J gene: TRBJ2-2

CDR3 protein: CASRRQGVLAKNIQYF
CDR3 DNA: TGTGCCAGCAGACGACAGGGTGTCCTAGCCAAAAACATTCAGTACTTC
clone size: .
D gene: TRBD1
V gene: TRBV27
J gene: TRBJ2-4

CDR3 protein: CASSLARGGERNTEAFF
CDR3 DNA: TGTGCCAGCAGCTTGGCCCGCGGGGGCGAGAGGAACACTGAAGCTTTCTTT
clone size: .
D gene: .
V gene: TRBV5-4
J gene: TRBJ1-1

CDR3 protein: CASSRQTDTEAFF
CDR3 DNA: TGTGCCAGCTCAAGGCAAACAGACACTGAAGCTTTCTTT
clone size: few
D gene: .
V gene: TRBV18
J gene: TRBJ1-1

CDR3 protein: CSVGGIPYEQYF
CDR3 DNA: TGCAGCGTTGGTGGGATCCCGTACGAGCAGTACTTC
clone size: few
D gene: .
V gene: TRBV29-1
J gene: TRBJ2-7

CDR3 protein: CASSKGTGANVLTF
CDR3 DNA: TGTGCCAGTAGTAAGGGGACTGGGGCCAACGTCCTGACTTTC
clone size: few
D gene: .
V gene: TRBV19
J gene: TRBJ2-6

CDR3 protein: CASSQAGQTYTGELFF
CDR3 DNA: TGCGCCAGCAGCCAGGCGGGACAGACTTACACCGGGGAGCTGTTTTTT
clone size: .
D gene: .
V gene: TRBV4-3
J gene: TRBJ2-2

CDR3 protein: CASSPSPTGPETQYF
CDR3 DNA: TGTGCCAGTAGCCCATCCCCGACAGGGCCGGAGACCCAGTACTTC
clone size: .
D gene: TRBD1
V gene: TRBV19
J gene: TRBJ2-5

CDR3 protein: CASSPGLANENTGELFF
CDR3 DNA: TGTGCCAGCTCACCAGGACTAGCGAACGAGAACACCGGGGAGCTGTTTTTT
clone size: .
D gene: TRBD2
V gene: TRBV18
J gene: TRBJ2-2

CDR3 protein: CSAPGGSASTDTQYF
CDR3 DNA: TGCAGCGCCCCGGGAGGGTCCGCCAGCACAGATACGCAGTATTTT
clone size: few
D gene: TRBD2
V gene: TRBV29-1
J gene: TRBJ2-3

CDR3 protein: CASSYYGPYEQYF
CDR3 DNA: TGCGCCAGCAGCTATTACGGCCCCTACGAGCAGTACTTC
clone size: few
D gene: .
V gene: TRBV5-1
J gene: TRBJ2-7

CDR3 protein: CASSLAGRTNEKLFF
CDR3 DNA: TGCGCCAGCAGCTTGGCAGGGAGGACTAATGAAAAACTGTTTTTT
clone size: few
D gene: .
V gene: TRBV5-1
J gene: TRBJ1-4

CDR3 protein: CAIGFGRSDEQFF
CDR3 DNA: TGTGCCATCGGGTTTGGGAGATCGGATGAGCAGTTCTTC
clone size: .
D gene: .
V gene: TRBV10-3
J gene: TRBJ2-1

CDR3 protein: CASSRRGALPAFF
CDR3 DNA: TGTGCCAGCAGCCGGAGAGGGGCTCTTCCTGCTTTCTTT
clone size: few
D gene: .
V gene: TRBV5-6
J gene: TRBJ1-1

CDR3 protein: CASSPDTLNYGYTF
CDR3 DNA: TGTGCCAGCTCACCAGACACATTGAACTATGGCTACACCTTC
clone size: .
D gene: .
V gene: TRBV18
J gene: TRBJ1-2

CDR3 protein: CASSYSSPGGHGYTF
CDR3 DNA: TGTGCCAGCAGTTACTCCTCACCCGGGGGACATGGCTACACCTTC
clone size: .
D gene: .
V gene: TRBV6-6
J gene: TRBJ1-2

CDR3 protein: CSVRETEAFF
CDR3 DNA: TGCAGTGTCAGGGAGACTGAAGCTTTCTTT
clone size: .
D gene: .
V gene: TRBV20-1
J gene: TRBJ1-1

CDR3 protein: CASRSSLYEQYF
CDR3 DNA: TGTGCCAGCAGGAGCTCTCTATACGAGCAGTACTTC
clone size: .
D gene: .
V gene: TRBV28
J gene: TRBJ2-7

CDR3 protein: CASSPGGQGLIQYF
CDR3 DNA: TGTGCCAGCAGCCCGGGGGGACAGGGCCTTATTCAGTACTTC
clone size: few
D gene: TRBD1
V gene: TRBV11-2
J gene: TRBJ2-4

CDR3 protein: CAGSGHLNTEAFF
CDR3 DNA: TGTGCCGGTAGTGGGCATCTGAACACTGAAGCTTTCTTT
clone size: .
D gene: .
V gene: TRBV6-4
J gene: TRBJ1-1

CDR3 protein: CSVRDRGDAFF
CDR3 DNA: TGCAGCGTTCGGGACAGGGGGGATGCTTTCTTT
clone size: few
D gene: TRBD1
V gene: TRBV29-1
J gene: TRBJ1-1